There are a few counts of the clone carrying this T cell receptor (beta chain). Its antigen is still unknown. Germline lookup yields CDR1 ENHRY and CDR2 SYGVKD. Trimming cost V 2 bases and J 2 bases; bases outside gene matches: 7. The CDR3 extends over 16 amino acids. The record originates from a study of T cell repertoires in cytomegalovirus infection. Study in general: In public TCR beta signatures, there were indications of both CMV infection and matching HLA type.

General study results and limits: The ex vivo response was dominated by HLA-C-restricted CMV-specific TCR beta clonotypes. Frequencies of public TCR beta families were cumulated, and this identified carriers of CMV plus the relevant HLA.

TCRdb passed the reads through MiXCR, listing each CDR3 protein once. The sample lists 500,000 or so distinct CDR3 sequences, more than 15% seen once, with more than 20% in the top ten. The chain couples TRBV10-3 to TRBJ2-7; 9 nucleotides line up with TRBD1. The TCR comes from a human donor in good health (CMV status not recorded). Some clones in this sample may be carry-over from other donors' samples. Sequencing input: CD8+ T cells from PBMCs. The CDR3 loop reads CAISEDSDRGPYEQYF. The CDR3 DNA is TGTGCCATCAGTGAGGACTCGGACAGGGGCCCCTACGAGCAGTACTTC.